This TCR beta chain comes out of a study of vaccination and CD4 T cells after COVID-19. Study-wide context: Two doses of either BNT162b2 or mRNA-1273 vaccine went to participants. Findings and caveats of the study: Post-vaccination, and not before, a median 86.3% of reactive clones appeared in convalescent patients.

V was pared by 1 base and J by 8 bases, with 15 bases between. The CDR3 is 16 amino acids. CDR1 is LNHDA, CDR2 SQIVND, per germline (reference sequence). The sample's treatment: approximately nine-day PBMC culture with coronavirus spike peptide pools or control peptides (ViraFEST assay). Fresh IL-2 medium was used to replace half of the medium on days 3 and 7. Oncomine TCR Beta short-read sequencing was applied to DNA from cultured CD4+ T cells. One entry per CDR3 protein results from TCRdb running MiXCR on the PCR reads. This sample yields about 21,000 distinct CDR3 sequences, of which approximately 48% are seen a single time; about 4.9% belongs to the top ten. This clonotype was counted between two and nine times. Its antigen is as yet unknown.

The material sequenced was CD4+ T cells from blood, cultured in vitro. This clonotype was obtained from a human donor who had recovered from COVID-19. This chain links TRBV19 with TRBJ1-6; weak D call: TRBD1 (5 bases). The CDR3 DNA is TGTGCCAGTAGTATAGTGGCAGGGCTGTTGGATTCACCCCTCCACTTT. As protein: CASSIVAGLLDSPLHF.